Below, one TCR beta chain is given with its context. Its target is unknown. The entry originates in a study of CXCR3-negative and CXCR3-positive naive CD8 T cells. Whole-study findings and limits: Fresh PBMCs were used in most assays, and CXCR3 expression partially decreased after cryopreservation. Naive cells that were CXCR3-negative or CXCR3-positive used TRBV-TRBJ genes alike, while memory cells diverged. TRB CDR3 properties served as the basis for inferring TCR strength, and surface CD5 was comparable between naive subsets.

Germline CDR1 and CDR2: LGHDT and YNNKEL (reference sequence). The CDR3 has 15 amino acids. Preparation of TRB cDNA libraries relied on 5' RACE carrying UMI labels. TCRdb re-called the 5' RACE reads and gives one entry per CDR3 protein, without DNA. Its table lists 70,000 to 95,000 distinct CDR3 sequences. A CD45RO-CCR7+CD27+CD95- profile was what naive CD8+ T cells displayed. Sequencing was carried out using naive CXCR3- CD8+ T cells from blood. The subset here: CD45RO-CCR7+CD27+CD95- naive CD8+ T cells lacking CXCR3 (TNR3-). J is TRBJ2-5 and V is TRBV3-1; TCRdb calls TRBD1, which cannot be checked without DNA. This receptor was taken from a human donor in good health. Some clones in this sample may be carry-over from other donors' samples. CDR3 amino acids: CASSPGTTNQETQYF.